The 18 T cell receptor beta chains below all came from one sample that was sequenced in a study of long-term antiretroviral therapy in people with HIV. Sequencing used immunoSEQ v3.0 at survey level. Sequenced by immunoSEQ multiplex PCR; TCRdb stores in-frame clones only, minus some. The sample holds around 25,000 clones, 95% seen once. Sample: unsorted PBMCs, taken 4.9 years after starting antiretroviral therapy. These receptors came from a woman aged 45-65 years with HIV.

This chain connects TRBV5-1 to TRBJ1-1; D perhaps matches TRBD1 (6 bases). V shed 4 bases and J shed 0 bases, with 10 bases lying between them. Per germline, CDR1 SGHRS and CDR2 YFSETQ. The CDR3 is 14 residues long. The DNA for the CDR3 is TGCGCCAGCAGCCAGGGGACATTGAACACTGAAGCTTTCTTT. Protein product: CASSQGTLNTEAFF.

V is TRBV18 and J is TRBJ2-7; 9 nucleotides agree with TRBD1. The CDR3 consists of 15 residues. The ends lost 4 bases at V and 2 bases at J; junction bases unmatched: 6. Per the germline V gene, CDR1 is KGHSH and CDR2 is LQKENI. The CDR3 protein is CASSLGTGIPYEQYF. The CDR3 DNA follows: TGTGCCAGCTCACTTGGGACAGGGATCCCCTACGAGCAGTACTTC.

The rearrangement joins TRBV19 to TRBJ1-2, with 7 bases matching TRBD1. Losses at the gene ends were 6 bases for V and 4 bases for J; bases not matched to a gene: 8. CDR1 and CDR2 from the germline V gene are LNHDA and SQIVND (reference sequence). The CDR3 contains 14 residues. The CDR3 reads CASSYTGASYGYTF. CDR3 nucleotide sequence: TGTGCCAGTAGCTATACAGGGGCGTCCTATGGCTACACCTTC.

The CDR3, as DNA: TGTGCCAGCCGGGGAGGAACTAGCGGGAGCAATGAGCAGTTCTTC. This translates into CASRGGTSGSNEQFF. The rearrangement joins TRBV5-4 to TRBJ2-1, with 11 nucleotides matching TRBD2. The CDR3 runs to 15 residues. The germline gives CDR1 SGHNT, CDR2 YYREEE (reference sequence). V dropped 7 bases and J dropped 6; count of bases not matched to a gene: 9.

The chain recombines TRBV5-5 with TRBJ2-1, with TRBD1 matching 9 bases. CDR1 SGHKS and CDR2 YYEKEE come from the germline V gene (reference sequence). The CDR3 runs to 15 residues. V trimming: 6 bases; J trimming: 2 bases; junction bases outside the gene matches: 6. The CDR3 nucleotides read TGTGCCAGCACGGCGGGGACAGGGACCTACAATGAGCAGTTCTTC. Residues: CASTAGTGTYNEQFF.

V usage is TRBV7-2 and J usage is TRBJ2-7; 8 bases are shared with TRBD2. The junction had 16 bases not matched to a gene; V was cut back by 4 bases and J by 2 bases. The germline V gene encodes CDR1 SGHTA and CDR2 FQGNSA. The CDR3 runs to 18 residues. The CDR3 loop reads CASSWRSSGAGAPYEQYF. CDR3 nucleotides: TGTGCCAGCAGCTGGCGGTCGAGCGGAGCGGGAGCGCCCTACGAGCAGTACTTC.

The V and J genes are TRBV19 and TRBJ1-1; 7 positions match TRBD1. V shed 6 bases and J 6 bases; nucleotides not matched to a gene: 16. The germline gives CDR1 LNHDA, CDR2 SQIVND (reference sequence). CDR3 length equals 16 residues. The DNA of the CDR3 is TGTGCCAGTAGGCCCCAGTCAGGGGGGGGACGCTCTGAAGCTTTCTTT. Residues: CASRPQSGGGRSEAFF.

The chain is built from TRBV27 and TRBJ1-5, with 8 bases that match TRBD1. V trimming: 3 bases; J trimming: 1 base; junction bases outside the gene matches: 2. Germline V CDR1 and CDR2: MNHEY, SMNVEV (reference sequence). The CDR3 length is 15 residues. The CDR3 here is CASSLGTGSNQPQHF. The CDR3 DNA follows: TGTGCCAGCAGTTTGGGGACAGGCAGCAATCAGCCCCAGCATTTT.

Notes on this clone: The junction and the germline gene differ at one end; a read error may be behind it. The CDR3 is CASSALGTTNQDTQYF. The CDR3 DNA follows: TGCGCCAGCAGCGCCCTGGGGACTACCAATCAAGACACCCAGTACTTC. This chain links TRBV5-1 with TRBJ2-5, with 7 bases that match TRBD2. The germline V gene encodes CDR1 SGHRS and CDR2 YFSETQ. The CDR3 extends over 16 amino acids.

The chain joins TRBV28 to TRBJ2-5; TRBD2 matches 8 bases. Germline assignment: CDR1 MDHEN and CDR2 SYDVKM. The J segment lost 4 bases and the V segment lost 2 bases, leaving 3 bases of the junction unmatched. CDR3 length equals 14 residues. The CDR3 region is CASSLAGGGETQYF. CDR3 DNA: TGTGCCAGCAGTTTAGCGGGAGGAGGAGAGACCCAGTACTTC. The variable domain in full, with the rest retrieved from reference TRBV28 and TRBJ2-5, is DVKVTQSSRYLVKRTGEKVFLECVQDMDHENMFWYRQDPGLGLRLIYFSYDVKMKEKGDIPEGYSVSREKKERFSLILESASTNQTSMYLCASSLAGGGETQYFGPGTRLLVL.

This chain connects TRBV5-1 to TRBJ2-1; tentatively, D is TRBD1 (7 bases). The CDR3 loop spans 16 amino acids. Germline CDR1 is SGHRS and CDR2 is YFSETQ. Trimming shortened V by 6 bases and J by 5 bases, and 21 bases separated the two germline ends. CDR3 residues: CASTSGWAGGNNEQFF. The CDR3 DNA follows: TGCGCCAGCACCTCCGGCTGGGCAGGGGGGAACAATGAGCAGTTCTTC.

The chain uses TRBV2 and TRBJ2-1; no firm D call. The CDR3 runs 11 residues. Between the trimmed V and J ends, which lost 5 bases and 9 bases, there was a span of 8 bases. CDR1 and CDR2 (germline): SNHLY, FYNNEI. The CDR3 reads CASSTLPEQFF. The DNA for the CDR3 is TGTGCCAGCAGTACTTTACCTGAGCAGTTCTTC.

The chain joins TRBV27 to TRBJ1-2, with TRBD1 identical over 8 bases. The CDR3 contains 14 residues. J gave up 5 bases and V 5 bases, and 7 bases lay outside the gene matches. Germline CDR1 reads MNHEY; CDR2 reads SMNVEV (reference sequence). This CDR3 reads CASSNRDRTYGYTF. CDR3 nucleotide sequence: TGTGCCAGCAGTAACCGGGACAGGACTTATGGCTACACCTTC.

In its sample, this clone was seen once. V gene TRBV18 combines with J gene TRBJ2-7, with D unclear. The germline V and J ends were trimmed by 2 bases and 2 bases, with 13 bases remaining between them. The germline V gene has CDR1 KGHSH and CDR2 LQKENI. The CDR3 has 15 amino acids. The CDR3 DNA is TGTGCCAGCTCACCAATCGAGTCTGGCCCCTACGAGCAGTACTTC. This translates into CASSPIESGPYEQYF.

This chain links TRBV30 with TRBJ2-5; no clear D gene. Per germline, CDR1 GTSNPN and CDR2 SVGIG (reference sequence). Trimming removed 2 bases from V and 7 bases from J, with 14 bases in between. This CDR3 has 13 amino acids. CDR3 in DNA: TGTGCCTGGAGTCGTGGTCAAGGTGGGACCCAGTACTTC. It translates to CAWSRGQGGTQYF.

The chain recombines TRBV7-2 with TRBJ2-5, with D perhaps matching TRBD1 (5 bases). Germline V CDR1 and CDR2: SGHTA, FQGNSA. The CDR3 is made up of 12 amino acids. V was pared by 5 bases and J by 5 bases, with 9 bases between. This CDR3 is CASSQGLETQYF. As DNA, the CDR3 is TGTGCCAGCAGCCAGGGCCTGGAGACCCAGTACTTC.

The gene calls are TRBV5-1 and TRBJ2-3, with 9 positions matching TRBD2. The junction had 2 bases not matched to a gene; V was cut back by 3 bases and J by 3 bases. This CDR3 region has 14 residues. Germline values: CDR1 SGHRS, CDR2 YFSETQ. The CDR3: CASSYGLATDTQYF. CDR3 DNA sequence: TGCGCCAGCAGCTATGGACTAGCGACAGATACGCAGTATTTT.

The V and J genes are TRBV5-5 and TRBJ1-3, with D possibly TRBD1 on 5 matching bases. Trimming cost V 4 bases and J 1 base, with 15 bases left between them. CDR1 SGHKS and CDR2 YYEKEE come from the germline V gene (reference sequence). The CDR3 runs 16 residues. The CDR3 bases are TGTGCCAGCAGCCGTCCCGGGACTAGGTCTGGAAACACCATATATTTT. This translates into CASSRPGTRSGNTIYF.